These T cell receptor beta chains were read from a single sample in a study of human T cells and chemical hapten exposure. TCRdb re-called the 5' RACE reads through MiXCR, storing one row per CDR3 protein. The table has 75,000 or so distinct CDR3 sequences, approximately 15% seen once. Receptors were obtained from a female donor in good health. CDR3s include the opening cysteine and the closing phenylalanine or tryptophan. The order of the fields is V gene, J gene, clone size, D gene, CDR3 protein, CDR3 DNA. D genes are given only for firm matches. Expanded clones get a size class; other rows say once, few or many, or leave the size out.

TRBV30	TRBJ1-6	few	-	CAWSDTASPLHF	TGTGCCTGGAGCGACACTGCTTCACCCCTCCACTTT
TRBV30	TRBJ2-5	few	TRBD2	CAWSVRGRAGGGETQYF	TGTGCCTGGAGTGTAAGAGGGAGGGCCGGCGGGGGGGAGACCCAGTACTTC
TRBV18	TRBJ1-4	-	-	CASSPLHDFATNEKLFF	TGTGCCAGCTCACCTCTCCACGATTTTGCAACTAATGAAAAACTGTTTTTT
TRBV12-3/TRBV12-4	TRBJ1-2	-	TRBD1	CASSLTGVANYGYTF	TGTGCCAGCAGCTTAACAGGGGTAGCTAACTATGGCTACACCTTC
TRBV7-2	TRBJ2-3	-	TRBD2	CASSLGVRGGLPSTDTQYF	TGTGCCAGCAGCTTAGGGGTCCGCGGGGGGCTCCCTAGCACAGATACGCAGTATTTT
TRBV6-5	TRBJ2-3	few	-	CASKLGGGRGTQYF	TGTGCCAGCAAACTAGGGGGAGGGAGAGGTACGCAGTATTTT
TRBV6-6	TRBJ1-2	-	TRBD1	CACRQGLGYGYTF	TGTGCCTGCAGACAGGGGTTGGGCTATGGCTACACCTTC
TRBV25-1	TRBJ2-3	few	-	CASSDGRRLTDTQYF	TGTGCCAGCAGTGACGGACGGAGGCTCACAGATACGCAGTATTTT
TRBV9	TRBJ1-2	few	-	CASSVDTNYGYTF	TGTGCCAGCAGCGTAGACACGAACTATGGCTACACCTTC
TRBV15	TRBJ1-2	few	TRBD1	CATSMGQFYGYTF	TGTGCCACCAGCATGGGACAGTTCTATGGCTACACCTTC
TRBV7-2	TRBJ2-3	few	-	CASRVDIGGPLTDTQYF	TGTGCCAGCAGAGTAGATATAGGGGGGCCCCTCACAGATACGCAGTATTTT
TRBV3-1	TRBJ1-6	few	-	CASSARRDSPLHF	TGTGCCAGCAGCGCACGCCGGGATTCACCCCTCCACTTT
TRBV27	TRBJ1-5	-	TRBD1	CASSTTGIDQPQHF	TGTGCCAGCAGTACGACAGGGATCGATCAGCCCCAGCATTTT
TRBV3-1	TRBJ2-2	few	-	CASAKPGTGELFF	TGTGCCAGCGCGAAACCGGGCACCGGGGAGCTGTTTTTT
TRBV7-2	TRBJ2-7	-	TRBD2	CASSSSGLRPYEQYF	TGTGCCAGCAGCTCTAGCGGATTACGCCCCTACGAGCAGTACTTC
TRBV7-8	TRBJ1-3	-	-	CASSLAGDGNTIYF	TGTGCCAGCAGCTTAGCAGGGGATGGAAACACCATATATTTT
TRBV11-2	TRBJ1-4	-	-	CASSPQPREKLFF	TGTGCCAGCAGCCCACAGCCGCGGGAAAAACTGTTTTTT
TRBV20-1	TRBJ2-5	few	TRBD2	CSAKAGGPETQYF	TGCAGTGCTAAGGCGGGAGGGCCTGAGACCCAGTACTTC
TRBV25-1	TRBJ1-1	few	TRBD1	CASRSNLWDSTEAFF	TGTGCCAGCAGATCGAACTTATGGGACAGCACTGAAGCTTTCTTT
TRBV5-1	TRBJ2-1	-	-	CASSLGGTDYNEQFF	TGCGCCAGCAGCTTGGGGGGGACTGACTACAATGAGCAGTTCTTC
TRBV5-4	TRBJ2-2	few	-	CASSRGLGQSNTGELFF	TGTGCCAGCAGCCGGGGTTTAGGACAGTCGAACACCGGGGAGCTGTTTTTT
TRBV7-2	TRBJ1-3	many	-	CASSSFPRGPSGNTIYF	TGTGCCAGCAGCTCGTTTCCCCGGGGCCCCTCTGGAAACACCATATATTTT
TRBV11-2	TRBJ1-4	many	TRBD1	CASSPTGGNTNEKLFF	TGTGCCAGCAGCCCGACAGGGGGGAATACTAATGAAAAACTGTTTTTT
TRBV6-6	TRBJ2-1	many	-	CASSYLPGGPNEQFF	TGTGCCAGCAGTTACTTGCCGGGGGGCCCCAACGAGCAGTTCTTC
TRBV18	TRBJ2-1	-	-	CASSPKTGHEQFF	TGTGCCAGCTCACCAAAAACAGGGCATGAGCAGTTCTTC
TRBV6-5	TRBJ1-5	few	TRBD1	CASSYSGQGNQPQHF	TGTGCCAGCAGTTACTCGGGACAGGGCAATCAGCCCCAGCATTTT
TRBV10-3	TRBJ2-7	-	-	CAISPLHHEQYF	TGTGCCATCAGCCCTCTCCACCACGAGCAGTACTTC
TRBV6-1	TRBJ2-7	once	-	CASRDYYEQYF	TGTGCCAGCAGGGACTATTACGAGCAGTACTTC
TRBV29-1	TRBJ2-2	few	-	CSVRRTENTGELFF	TGCAGCGTGAGGAGGACAGAGAACACCGGGGAGCTGTTTTTT
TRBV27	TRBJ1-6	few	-	CASSFRTPSESPLHF	TGTGCCAGCAGTTTTCGGACTCCCTCTGAGTCACCCCTCCACTTT
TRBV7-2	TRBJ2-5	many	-	CASSWAVETQYF	TGTGCCAGCAGCTGGGCGGTAGAGACCCAGTACTTC
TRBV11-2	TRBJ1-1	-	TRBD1	CASSSLRDRGRNQAFF	TGTGCCAGCAGCTCCCTAAGGGACAGGGGGCGAAATCAAGCTTTCTTT
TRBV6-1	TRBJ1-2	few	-	CASSEELNYGYTF	TGTGCCAGCAGTGAGGAACTTAACTATGGCTACACCTTC
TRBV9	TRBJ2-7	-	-	CASSASPGTSYEQYF	TGTGCCAGCAGCGCCTCCCCCGGGACCTCCTACGAGCAGTACTTC
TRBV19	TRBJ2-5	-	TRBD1	CASSSDRGETQYF	TGTGCCAGTAGTTCCGACAGGGGTGAGACCCAGTACTTC
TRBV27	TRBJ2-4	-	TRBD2	CASSPQREGRVVAKNIQYF	TGTGCCAGCAGTCCCCAGCGGGAGGGCCGAGTAGTAGCCAAAAACATTCAGTACTTC
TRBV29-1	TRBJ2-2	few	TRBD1	CSVPDRVPGELFF	TGCAGCGTGCCCGACAGGGTCCCCGGGGAGCTGTTTTTT
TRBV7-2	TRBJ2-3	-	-	CASSSRSGSTDTQYF	TGTGCCAGCAGCTCTAGGTCGGGGTCCACAGATACGCAGTATTTT
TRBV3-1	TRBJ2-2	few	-	CASSLDRSDGELFF	TGTGCCAGCAGCCTGGACAGATCGGACGGGGAGCTGTTTTTT
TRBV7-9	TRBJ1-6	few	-	CASSLGLGLDNSPLHF	TGTGCCAGCAGCTTAGGGTTGGGGCTTGATAATTCACCCCTCCACTTT
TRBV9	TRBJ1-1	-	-	CASSQDTLGTEAFF	TGTGCCAGCAGCCAGGACACCCTGGGGACTGAAGCTTTCTTT